This is a list of T cell receptor beta chains from one sample in a study of cytomegalovirus exposure and HLA in healthy donors. The protocol was immunoSEQ multiplex PCR, while the TCRdb copy is restricted to in-frame clones and leaves out a portion. The top ten hold less than 2% of the sample, which has around 140,000 clones, 9.7% seen once. Sample: PBMCs. The receptors come from a middle-aged man in good health and CMV-seronegative. CDR3s include the opening cysteine and the closing phenylalanine or tryptophan. Fields, in order: J gene, clone size, V gene, D gene, CDR3 DNA, CDR3 protein. A D gene is named only where the DNA matches it firmly. Size is omitted from some rows. Given values are once, few, many or a class for expanded clones.

J: TRBJ1-5; size: NA; V: TRBV4-1; D: NA; DNA: TGCGCCAGCAGCCCCGACAGAAATCAGCCCCAGCATTTT; CDR3: CASSPDRNQPQHF
J: TRBJ2-6; size: NA; V: TRBV30; D: NA; DNA: TGTGCCTCCGAAGGGACTCCTCGGGCCAACGTCCTGACTTTC; CDR3: CASEGTPRANVLTF
J: TRBJ2-2; size: NA; V: TRBV6-1; D: TRBD1; DNA: TGTGCCAGCAGTGATGGACAGGGATGGACCGGGGAGCTGTTTTTT; CDR3: CASSDGQGWTGELFF
J: TRBJ1-2; size: NA; V: TRBV28; D: NA; DNA: TGTGCCAGCAGACCGACAGGTTCGGGTAACTATGGCTACACCTTC; CDR3: CASRPTGSGNYGYTF
J: TRBJ2-5; size: NA; V: TRBV5-4; D: TRBD2; DNA: TGTGCCAGCAGCTCCGAGCGGGGGGGGAAGACCCAGTACTTC; CDR3: CASSSERGGKTQYF
J: TRBJ2-5; size: NA; V: TRBV30; D: TRBD2; DNA: TGTGCCTGGGCCCGTAGCGGGAGTTATGAGACCCAGTACTTC; CDR3: CAWARSGSYETQYF
J: TRBJ2-3; size: few; V: TRBV14; D: TRBD2; DNA: TGTGCCAGCAGCCAAGAAACGGGGGGAGTTGCAGATACGCAGTATTTT; CDR3: CASSQETGGVADTQYF
J: TRBJ2-3; size: few; V: TRBV28; D: TRBD1; DNA: TGTGCCAGCAGCCACTGGACAGGGTCTAGCACAGATACGCAGTATTTT; CDR3: CASSHWTGSSTDTQYF
J: TRBJ2-5; size: few; V: TRBV5-1; D: NA; DNA: TGCGCCAGCAGCTTTGGACAGGGAGGGGAGACCCAGTACTTC; CDR3: CASSFGQGGETQYF
J: TRBJ2-1; size: NA; V: TRBV11-2; D: TRBD2; DNA: TGTGCCAGCAGCTTAGTGCTAGCGGGAGTCAATGAGCAGTTCTTC; CDR3: CASSLVLAGVNEQFF
J: TRBJ2-3; size: few; V: TRBV4-1; D: NA; DNA: TGCGCCAGCAGCCAAGAAAGGCAGGGGCTATTTGGCACAGATACGCAGTATTTT; CDR3: CASSQERQGLFGTDTQYF
J: TRBJ1-2; size: few; V: TRBV29-1; D: TRBD1; DNA: TGCAGCGTTCGACGCAGGGGGGATGGCTACACCTTC; CDR3: CSVRRRGDGYTF
J: TRBJ2-7; size: NA; V: TRBV19; D: TRBD2; DNA: TGTGCCAGTAGCAGCCCTGAAGCGGGGTCCTACGAGCAGTACTTC; CDR3: CASSSPEAGSYEQYF
J: TRBJ2-7; size: NA; V: TRBV7-4; D: NA; DNA: TGTGCCAGCAGCTTACGGGCTAGCAAGCGGAGCGAGCAGTACTTC; CDR3: CASSLRASKRSEQYF
J: TRBJ2-7; size: NA; V: TRBV6-1; D: TRBD2; DNA: TGTGCCAGCAGTGAAGCGATAGGACTAGTGCGCTTC; CDR3: CASSEAIGLVRF
J: TRBJ1-5; size: few; V: TRBV28; D: NA; DNA: TGTGCCAGCTATAGCAATCAGCCCCAGCATTTT; CDR3: CASYSNQPQHF
J: TRBJ2-1; size: few; V: TRBV28; D: NA; DNA: TGTGCCAGCAGTTATGAAATCGGTGAGCAGTTCTTC; CDR3: CASSYEIGEQFF
J: TRBJ1-2; size: NA; V: TRBV28; D: TRBD1; DNA: TGTGCCAGCAGTTTACCGGGACAGGCCTATGGCTACACCTTC; CDR3: CASSLPGQAYGYTF
J: TRBJ2-5; size: NA; V: TRBV19; D: NA; DNA: TGTGCCAGTAGTATTCGGGGATCGGAGACCCAGTACTTC; CDR3: CASSIRGSETQYF
J: TRBJ2-5; size: NA; V: TRBV9; D: TRBD2; DNA: TGTGCCAGCAGCGCCGCCGGGACTAGCTTCGGAGAGGCCCAGTACTTC; CDR3: CASSAAGTSFGEAQYF
J: TRBJ2-3; size: few; V: TRBV19; D: TRBD1; DNA: TGTGCCAGTAGTAGGGGAATGAGACAGGGGTGGACAGATACGCAGTATTTT; CDR3: CASSRGMRQGWTDTQYF
J: TRBJ2-6; size: NA; V: TRBV5-1; D: NA; DNA: TGCGCCAGCAGCCCGGACTCCTCCCCTGGGGCCAACGTCCTGACTTTC; CDR3: CASSPDSSPGANVLTF
J: TRBJ2-3; size: NA; V: TRBV11-2; D: NA; DNA: TGTGCCAGCAGCTCTCAGACCGGGGGTACGCAGTATTTT; CDR3: CASSSQTGGTQYF
J: TRBJ2-2; size: NA; V: TRBV7-9; D: TRBD2; DNA: TGTGCCAGCAGCTTAAGCGGGGAACACACCGGGGAGCTGTTTTTT; CDR3: CASSLSGEHTGELFF
J: TRBJ1-3; size: NA; V: TRBV6-1; D: TRBD1; DNA: TGTGCCAGCCAGGGACAGGGGATTATCGGAAACACCATATATTTT; CDR3: CASQGQGIIGNTIYF
J: TRBJ2-7; size: few; V: TRBV7-2; D: TRBD1; DNA: TGTGCCAGCAGCCGGGACAGGGTAAACGAGCAGTACTTC; CDR3: CASSRDRVNEQYF
J: TRBJ2-7; size: NA; V: TRBV6-6; D: NA; DNA: TGTGCCAGCAGTAAGATACAGGACCACTACGAGCAGTACTTC; CDR3: CASSKIQDHYEQYF
J: TRBJ2-3; size: NA; V: TRBV6-5; D: TRBD1; DNA: TGTGCCGTAAGACAGGGTAGCACAGATACGCAGTATTTT; CDR3: CAVRQGSTDTQYF